This T cell receptor beta chain comes out of a study of blood T cell repertoires in COVID-19. Authors' data handling: How many nucleated cells were present was estimated from reference gene primer amplification. Sequencing used immunoSEQ multiplex PCR; TCRdb keeps in-frame clones, though not all of them. V and J calls and clone size are copied from that table; D and trimming were computed from the DNA. The table lists around 300,000 clones, 88% of them singletons. CDR1 and CDR2 (germline): KGHSH, LQKENI. The CDR3 runs 12 residues. V lost 2 bases to trimming and J lost 13 bases, with 14 bases between them. Participants reported their clinical history, and cohort assignment relied on those reports.

The V and J genes are TRBV18 and TRBJ1-1; D not certain. The origin of this receptor is a young man who had recovered from COVID-19. Sequenced sample: PBMCs or T cells enriched from blood (not recorded which). The CDR3 DNA reads TGTGCCAGCTCACCAGACTCCTCAGAGGGTTTCTTT. Amino acid sequence: CASSPDSSEGFF.